This T cell receptor beta chain was sequenced for a study of response to subunit inactivated influenza vaccine. The CDR3 is 14 residues long. CDR1 is MNHNS, CDR2 SASEGT, per germline. J gave up 3 bases and V 6 bases, and 5 bases lay outside the gene matches. TCRdb reanalysed the RT-PCR reads using MiXCR and keeps one entry per CDR3 protein. The profile covers 600,000 to 850,000 distinct CDR3 sequences, with 12% to 15% appearing a single time and about 7.4% taken by the ten largest. This clonotype has only a few counts. The TCR sequence derives from a man aged 50-60 years who received an inactivated influenza vaccine. The sample in question was PBMCs from blood, obtained approximately 15 days before vaccination. This rearrangement joins TRBV6-1 to TRBJ2-1; the match to TRBD2 covers 7 bases. For the CDR3, the DNA is TGTGCCAGCAGGGACCCGGGGGGCTACAATGAGCAGTTCTTC. This translates into CASRDPGGYNEQFF.